The TCR beta chain under discussion was sequenced for a study of T cell responses to AZD1222 COVID-19 vaccine. Sequencing used immunoSEQ multiplex PCR; TCRdb keeps in-frame clones, though not all of them. The sample lists about 140,000 clones, roughly 85% occurring once. The sequencing here drew on peripheral blood, taken 28 days after the second dose of the MenACWY control vaccine. The receptor's source is an adult who received the MenACWY meningococcal vaccine as a control.

For the CDR3, the DNA is TGCGCCAGCAAGGGGTCTGGTCACTACGAGCAGTACTTC. Amino acids: CASKGSGHYEQYF. The chain is built from TRBV5-1 and TRBJ2-7, with D perhaps matching TRBD1 (5 bases). Trimming pared 6 bases from V and 3 bases from J, leaving 13 bases between. This CDR3 is 13 amino acids long. Germline V gene sequence: CDR1 SGHRS, CDR2 YFSETQ.